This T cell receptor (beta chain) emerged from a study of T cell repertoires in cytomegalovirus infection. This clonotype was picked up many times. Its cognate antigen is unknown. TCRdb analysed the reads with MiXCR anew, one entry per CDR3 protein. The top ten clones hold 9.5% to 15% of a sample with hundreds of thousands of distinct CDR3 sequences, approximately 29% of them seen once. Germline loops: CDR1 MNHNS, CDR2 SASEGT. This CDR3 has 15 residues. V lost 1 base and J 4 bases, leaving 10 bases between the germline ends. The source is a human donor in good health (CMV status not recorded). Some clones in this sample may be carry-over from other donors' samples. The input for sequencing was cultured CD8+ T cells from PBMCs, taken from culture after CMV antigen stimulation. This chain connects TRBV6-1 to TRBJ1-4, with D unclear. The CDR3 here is CASSEDSLGNEKLFF. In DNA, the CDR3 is TGTGCCAGCAGTGAAGACAGCTTGGGTAATGAAAAACTGTTTTTT.